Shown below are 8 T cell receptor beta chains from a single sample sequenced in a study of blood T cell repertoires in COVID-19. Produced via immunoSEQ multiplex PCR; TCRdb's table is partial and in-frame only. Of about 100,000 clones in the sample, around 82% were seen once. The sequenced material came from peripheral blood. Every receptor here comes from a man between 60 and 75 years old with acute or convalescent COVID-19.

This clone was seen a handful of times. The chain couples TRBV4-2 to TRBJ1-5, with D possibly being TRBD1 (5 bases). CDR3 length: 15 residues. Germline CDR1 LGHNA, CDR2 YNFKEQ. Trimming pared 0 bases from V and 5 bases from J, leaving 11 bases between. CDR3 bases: TGTGCCAGCAGCCAAGATTGGGGCCCCGATCAGCCCCAGCATTTT. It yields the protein CASSQDWGPDQPQHF.

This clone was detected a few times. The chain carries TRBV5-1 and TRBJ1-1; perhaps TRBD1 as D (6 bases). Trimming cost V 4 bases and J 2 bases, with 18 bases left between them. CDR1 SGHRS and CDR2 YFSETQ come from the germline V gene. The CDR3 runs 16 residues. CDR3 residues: CASSPPLSGTNTEAFF. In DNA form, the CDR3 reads TGCGCCAGCAGCCCACCCTTATCCGGGACAAACACTGAAGCTTTCTTT.

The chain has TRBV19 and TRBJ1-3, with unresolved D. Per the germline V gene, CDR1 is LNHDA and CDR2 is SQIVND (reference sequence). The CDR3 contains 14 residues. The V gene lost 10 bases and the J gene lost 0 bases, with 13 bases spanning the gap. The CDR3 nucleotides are TGTGCCACAGAGGGCAGATTCTCTGGAAACACCATATATTTT. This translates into CATEGRFSGNTIYF.

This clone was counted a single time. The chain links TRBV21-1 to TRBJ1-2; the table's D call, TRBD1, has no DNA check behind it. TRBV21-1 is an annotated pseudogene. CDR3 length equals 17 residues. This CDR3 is CASSPGQGSPVNYGYTF. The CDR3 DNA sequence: TGTGCCAGCAGCCCTGGACAGGGGTCTCCTGTAAACTATGGCTACACCTTC.

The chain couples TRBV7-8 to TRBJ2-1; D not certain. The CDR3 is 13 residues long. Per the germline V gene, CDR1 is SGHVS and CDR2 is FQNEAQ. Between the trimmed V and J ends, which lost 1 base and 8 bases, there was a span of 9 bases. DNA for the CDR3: TGTGCCAGCAGCTTAGAACAGCACTATGAGCAGTTCTTC. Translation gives CASSLEQHYEQFF.

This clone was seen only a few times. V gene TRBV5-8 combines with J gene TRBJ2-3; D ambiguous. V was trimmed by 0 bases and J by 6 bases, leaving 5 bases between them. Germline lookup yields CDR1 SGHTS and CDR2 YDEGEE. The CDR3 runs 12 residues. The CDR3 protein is CASSLASDTQYF. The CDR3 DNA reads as TGTGCCAGCAGCTTGGCGTCGGATACGCAGTATTTT. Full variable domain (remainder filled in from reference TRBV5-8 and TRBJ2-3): EAGVTQSPTHLIKTRGQQATLRCSPISGHTSVYWYQQALGLGLQFLLWYDEGEERNRGNFPPRFSGRQFPNYSSELNVNALELEDSALYLCASSLASDTQYFGPGTRLTVL.

The CDR3 sequence: CASSLRGWQPQHF. The CDR3 DNA reads TGTGCCAGCAGCCTTCGGGGGTGGCAGCCCCAGCATTTT. The rearrangement links TRBV12-3 or TRBV12-4 to TRBJ1-5, with D possibly TRBD1 on 5 matching bases. The CDR3 totals 13 residues. V gave up 6 bases and J gave up 7 bases, with 13 bases separating them.

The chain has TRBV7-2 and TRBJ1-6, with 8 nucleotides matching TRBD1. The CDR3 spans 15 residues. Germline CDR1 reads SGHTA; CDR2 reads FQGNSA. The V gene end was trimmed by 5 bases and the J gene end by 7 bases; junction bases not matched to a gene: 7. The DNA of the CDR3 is TGTGCCAGCAGCCCGGTGGACAGGGCCAATTCACCCCTCCACTTT. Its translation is CASSPVDRANSPLHF.